This is a list of T cell receptor beta chains from one sample in a study of cytomegalovirus exposure and HLA in healthy donors. Using immunoSEQ multiplex PCR, the repertoire was profiled, and TCRdb retains in-frame clones only, with some absent. The sample consists of 79,000 or so clones, around 79% of them appearing once. The sequenced material came from PBMCs. These receptors all come from a woman in her 40s in good health and CMV-seropositive. Both conserved end residues are part of each CDR3. Fields, in order: J gene, V gene, D gene, clone size, CDR3 protein, CDR3 DNA. A D gene is named only where the DNA matches it firmly. Expanded clones are given a class, and other clones once, few, many or no size at all.

>TRBJ2-7|TRBV5-6|TRBD1|NA
CASSLQGASYEQYF
TGTGCCAGCAGCCTGCAGGGGGCCTCCTACGAGCAGTACTTC
>TRBJ2-2|TRBV27|TRBD2|NA
CASSSFTWASGRSGNTGELFF
TGTGCCAGCAGTTCTTTTACATGGGCTAGCGGGAGATCGGGTAACACCGGGGAGCTGTTTTTT
>TRBJ2-3|TRBV2|NA|NA
CASKPDSSTDTQYF
TGTGCCAGCAAACCCGACTCTAGCACAGATACGCAGTATTTT
>TRBJ2-1|TRBV2|TRBD1|NA
CASVSPRQGSYNEQFF
TGTGCCAGCGTTTCTCCGAGACAGGGCTCCTACAATGAGCAGTTCTTC
>TRBJ1-1|TRBV6-1|NA|NA
CASCRERVNTEAFF
TGTGCCAGCTGCAGGGAACGCGTGAACACTGAAGCTTTCTTT
>TRBJ1-5|TRBV2|NA|NA
CASSEVLSVQPQHF
TGTGCCAGCAGTGAAGTTTTATCGGTGCAGCCCCAGCATTTT
>TRBJ2-3|TRBV7-2|NA|NA
CASSLASGTQYF
TGTGCCAGCAGCTTAGCCTCGGGTACGCAGTATTTT
>TRBJ1-1|TRBV10-3|TRBD1|NA
CAISEPGTGNTEAFF
TGTGCCATCAGTGAGCCCGGGACAGGGAACACTGAAGCTTTCTTT
>TRBJ2-7|TRBV5-1|TRBD2|NA
CASSEMTSGVEQYF
TGCGCCAGCAGCGAAATGACTAGCGGGGTGGAGCAGTACTTC
>TRBJ2-1|TRBV5-4|TRBD2|NA
CASSLGLAGGILNEQFF
TGTGCCAGCAGCTTAGGGCTAGCGGGGGGGATACTCAATGAGCAGTTCTTC
>TRBJ2-2|TRBV2|NA|NA
CASSVQQGGRELFF
TGTGCCAGCAGTGTACAACAGGGAGGGCGGGAGCTGTTTTTT
>TRBJ2-1|TRBV5-4|NA|NA
CASSPTGTRSYNEQFF
TGTGCCAGCAGCCCCACCGGGACTCGTTCCTACAATGAGCAGTTCTTC
>TRBJ2-2|TRBV12-5|NA|NA
CASGLKAGKNTGELFF
TGTGCTAGTGGTTTGAAGGCGGGTAAGAACACCGGGGAGCTGTTTTTT
>TRBJ2-4|TRBV28|NA|NA
CASSFNLGPKNIQYF
TGTGCCAGCAGTTTTAATCTGGGCCCCAAAAACATTCAGTACTTC
>TRBJ1-2|TRBV7-9|TRBD1|NA
CASSIGDRPSYGYTF
TGTGCCAGCAGCATCGGGGACAGACCATCCTATGGCTACACCTTC
>TRBJ2-7|TRBV2|NA|NA
CASSEGQPSLYEQYF
TGTGCCAGCAGTGAAGGACAGCCTTCCTTGTACGAGCAGTACTTC
>TRBJ1-4|TRBV5-1|NA|NA
CASSGGGVANEKLFF
TGCGCCAGCAGTGGCGGGGGGGTAGCTAATGAAAAACTGTTTTTT
>TRBJ1-1|TRBV6-6|TRBD1|NA
CAGKGASGQGWTEAFF
TGTGCCGGAAAAGGGGCCTCGGGACAGGGATGGACTGAAGCTTTCTTT
>TRBJ2-2|TRBV19|NA|NA
CASSPKQAGPGELFF
TGTGCCAGTAGTCCAAAACAAGCGGGCCCCGGGGAGCTGTTTTTT
>TRBJ2-1|TRBV30|TRBD2|NA
CAWSLPLAGGAYNEQFF
TGTGCCTGGAGTCTTCCCCTAGCGGGGGGAGCCTACAATGAGCAGTTCTTC
>TRBJ2-7|TRBV29-1|NA|once
CSVEGRDYEQYF
TGCAGCGTTGAGGGCAGGGACTACGAGCAGTACTTC
>TRBJ1-2|TRBV5-1|TRBD1|NA
CASSLAGTGYGYTF
TGCGCCAGCAGCTTGGCCGGGACAGGCTATGGCTACACCTTC
>TRBJ1-2|TRBV6-6|TRBD1|NA
CASSSPTGGNYGYTF
TGTGCCAGCAGTTCCCCGACAGGGGGTAACTATGGCTACACCTTC
>TRBJ2-1|TRBV11-3|NA|NA
CASSGLNNEQFF
TGTGCCAGCAGCGGACTCAACAATGAGCAGTTCTTC
>TRBJ1-4|TRBV4-2|NA|NA
CASMNRAEKLFF
TGTGCCAGCATGAACAGGGCTGAAAAACTGTTTTTT
>TRBJ1-1|TRBV11-2|NA|NA
CASSLVQDTEAFF
TGTGCCAGCAGCTTAGTCCAGGACACTGAAGCTTTCTTT
>TRBJ2-7|TRBV13|NA|NA
CASSPNRRDEQYF
TGTGCCAGCAGCCCGAACAGACGTGACGAGCAGTACTTC
>TRBJ2-4|TRBV30|TRBD2|NA
CAWSALRRTSGNIQYF
TGTGCCTGGAGTGCCTTGAGGCGGACTAGCGGAAACATTCAGTACTTC
>TRBJ2-7|TRBV5-1|NA|once
CASSSAGSAYEQYF
TGCGCCAGCAGTTCCGCAGGGTCGGCATACGAGCAGTACTTC
>TRBJ1-1|TRBV7-9|NA|NA
CASSLSGQIYMNTEAFF
TGTGCCAGCAGCTTAAGCGGACAGATATACATGAACACTGAAGCTTTCTTT
>TRBJ2-5|TRBV27|NA|NA
CASSGTIGQGTQYF
TGTGCCAGCTCCGGCACAATCGGTCAGGGGACCCAGTACTTC
>TRBJ2-7|TRBV29-1|NA|NA
CSVAGDFNFPYEQYF
TGCAGCGTTGCCGGGGACTTCAACTTCCCCTACGAGCAGTACTTC
>TRBJ1-5|TRBV6-1|NA|NA
CASSGRGQRSNQPQHF
TGTGCCAGCAGTGGCCGAGGACAGCGTAGCAATCAGCCCCAGCATTTT
>TRBJ2-7|TRBV6-5|TRBD1|NA
CASSYPGQGGEQYF
TGTGCCAGCAGTTACCCAGGACAGGGAGGCGAGCAGTACTTC
>TRBJ1-6|TRBV5-1|NA|NA
CASSLTGNSPLHF
TGCGCCAGCAGCTTGACAGGTAATTCACCCCTCCACTTT
>TRBJ1-2|TRBV5-1|TRBD1|NA
CASSLLGQVPNYGYTF
TGCGCCAGCAGCTTGTTGGGACAGGTACCTAACTATGGCTACACCTTC
>TRBJ1-1|TRBV2|TRBD1|few
CASRGWGTGLNTEAFF
TGTGCCAGCAGGGGGTGGGGGACAGGGTTGAACACTGAAGCTTTCTTT
>TRBJ1-2|TRBV28|NA|NA
CASSLAVHGYTF
TGTGCCAGCAGCCTTGCAGTGCATGGCTACACCTTC
>TRBJ1-5|TRBV9|NA|NA
CASSVFREGQPQHF
TGTGCCAGCAGCGTATTCAGGGAGGGTCAGCCCCAGCATTTT
>TRBJ1-5|TRBV2|TRBD1|once
CASRWDSTQPQHF
TGTGCCAGCAGATGGGACAGTACTCAGCCCCAGCATTTT
>TRBJ2-7|TRBV28|NA|NA
CASSSRGPRGYEQYF
TGTGCCAGCAGTTCGCGGGGCCCGAGAGGGTACGAGCAGTACTTC
>TRBJ2-3|TRBV5-8|TRBD2|few
CASSLGLAGGIDTQYF
TGTGCCAGCAGCTTGGGACTAGCGGGAGGGATAGATACGCAGTATTTT
>TRBJ2-7|TRBV7-8|TRBD1|NA
CASSLQRQGPYEQYF
TGTGCCAGCAGCCTACAGCGACAGGGCCCCTACGAGCAGTACTTC
>TRBJ2-5|TRBV19|TRBD2|NA
CASSVGTSVQETQYF
TGTGCCAGTAGTGTCGGGACTAGCGTACAAGAGACCCAGTACTTC
>TRBJ1-2|TRBV7-8|NA|NA
CASSSSGTGSGWGYTF
TGTGCCAGCAGCTCAAGCGGAACAGGGTCCGGGTGGGGCTACACCTTC
>TRBJ2-5|TRBV5-8|TRBD1|NA
CASSEGQGAETQYF
TGTGCCAGCAGCGAAGGACAGGGGGCAGAGACCCAGTACTTC
>TRBJ1-6|TRBV6-1|NA|NA
CASSEINSPLHF
TGTGCCAGCAGCGAGATAAATTCACCCCTCCACTTT
>TRBJ1-1|TRBV10-2|NA|NA
CASSDRVPRSEAFF
TGCGCCAGCAGTGACCGCGTACCAAGAAGCGAAGCTTTCTTT
>TRBJ1-6|TRBV25-1|NA|NA
CASSGGGSSYNSPLHF
TGTGCCAGCAGTGGGGGGGGGAGCTCCTATAATTCACCCCTCCACTTT
>TRBJ2-1|TRBV19|NA|few
CASKEGWGNEQFF
TGTGCCAGTAAGGAGGGGTGGGGGAATGAGCAGTTCTTC
>TRBJ2-6|TRBV7-9|NA|NA
CASSDTGYGANVLTF
TGTGCCAGCAGTGATACGGGGTATGGGGCCAACGTCCTGACTTTC
>TRBJ1-1|TRBV11-2|TRBD1|few
CASSGPTGGTDTEAFF
TGTGCCAGCAGCGGCCCGACAGGGGGCACGGACACTGAAGCTTTCTTT
>TRBJ1-2|TRBV5-1|NA|NA
CASSLSSFGDGYTF
TGCGCCAGCAGCTTGTCCTCCTTCGGGGATGGCTACACCTTC
>TRBJ1-5|TRBV19|TRBD1|once
CATGQGVLVQPQHF
TGTGCCACCGGACAGGGGGTCTTAGTTCAGCCCCAGCATTTT
>TRBJ1-2|TRBV5-6|NA|NA
CASSLVTGGYTF
TGTGCCAGCAGCTTGGTGACAGGTGGCTACACCTTC
>TRBJ2-5|TRBV30|TRBD1|NA
CAWIRTGTGQETQYF
TGTGCCTGGATCAGAACCGGGACAGGCCAAGAGACCCAGTACTTC
>TRBJ2-7|TRBV6-6|TRBD1|once
CASSLVSRGQYEQYF
TGTGCCAGCAGTTTAGTCTCAAGGGGACAGTACGAGCAGTACTTC
>TRBJ2-5|TRBV28|NA|NA
CASREQGTSETQYF
TGTGCCAGCCGCGAACAGGGGACTAGTGAGACCCAGTACTTC
>TRBJ2-5|TRBV28|TRBD2|NA
CASSYGLTSGHGETQYF
TGTGCCAGCAGTTACGGCCTAACTAGCGGGCATGGAGAGACCCAGTACTTC
>TRBJ2-2|TRBV9|TRBD1|NA
CASSQGTGGGRVTGELFF
TGTGCCAGCAGCCAAGGGACAGGGGGCGGGAGGGTCACCGGGGAGCTGTTTTTT